This T cell receptor beta chain stems from a study of shared clonotypes between healthy human individuals. Regarding the study as a whole: Generation probabilities of non-shared clonotypes were lower (relative to those shared by all four donors).

V shed 1 base, J shed 6 bases, and the junction held 4 bases outside the gene matches. Germline values: CDR1 LGHNA, CDR2 YSLEER. This CDR3 region has 15 residues. The naive CD8 subset, CD45RO-negative cells positively selected for CCR7, excluded terminally differentiated effector memory CD45RA+ cells. Method: immunoSEQ multiplex PCR; TCRdb's copy keeps in-frame clones and lacks some. The sample consists of around 2.1 million clones, more than 85% of them appearing once. A note on this clone: The antigen is unknown.

The receptor's source is a man aged 18 to 35 in good health. Some clones in this sample may be carry-over from other donors' samples. The specimen was naive CD8+ T cells from PBMCs. The chain links TRBV4-3 to TRBJ2-3, with TRBD1 matching 10 bases. The CDR3 reads CASSQGGTGADTQYF. In DNA form, the CDR3 reads TGCGCCAGCAGCCAAGGTGGGACAGGGGCCGATACGCAGTATTTT.